The 10 T cell receptor beta chains below all came from one sample that was sequenced in a study of T cell repertoires in cytomegalovirus infection. TCRdb ran MiXCR on the reads and lists one entry per CDR3 protein. The sample has 310,000 or so distinct CDR3 sequences; roughly a tenth are singletons. Sequences were obtained from PBMCs. These receptor sequences come from a human donor in good health (CMV status not recorded). Some clones in this sample may be carry-over from other donors' samples.

This clonotype was found many times. This chain links TRBV7-6 with TRBJ2-7; 9 bases match TRBD1. CDR1 is SGHVS, CDR2 FNYEAQ, per germline. The V and J ends lost 0 bases and 6 bases, in that order; junction bases with no gene match: 9. The CDR3 has 16 amino acids. The CDR3 here is CASSLALAGQGSEQYV. The CDR3 coding sequence is TGTGCCAGCAGCTTAGCCTTGGCGGGACAGGGATCCGAGCAGTACGTC.

This clonotype was recorded at least ten times. V is TRBV7-2 and J is TRBJ1-5; TRBD1 is a possible D gene (6 bases). V gave up 1 base and J gave up 7 bases, with 17 bases separating them. The CDR3 loop spans 16 amino acids. Germline-derived CDR1 and CDR2 are SGHTA and FQGNSA. The DNA for the CDR3 is TGTGCCAGCAGCTTAGAAGGGACACGGGTGGGCCAGCCCCAGCATTTT. Encoded protein: CASSLEGTRVGQPQHF.

This rearrangement joins TRBV29-1 to TRBJ1-2, with D perhaps matching TRBD1 (5 bases). V was trimmed by 7 bases and J by 10 bases, leaving 7 bases between them. This CDR3 contains 8 residues. Germline CDR1 is SQVTM and CDR2 is ANQGSEA. In nucleotides, the CDR3 is TGCAGCGGAGGGACCTACACCTTC. Its translation: CSGGTYTF. The full variable domain, rest sourced from reference TRBV29-1 and TRBJ1-2, is SAVISQKPSRDICQRGTSLTIQCQVDSQVTMMFWYRQQPGQSLTLIATANQGSEATYESGFVIDKFPISRPNLTFSTLTVSNMSPEDSSIYLCSGGTYTFGSGTRLTVV.

In its sample, this clonotype was seen many times. V usage is TRBV6-2 or TRBV6-3 and J usage is TRBJ2-3; D not resolved. The CDR3 covers 12 residues. The ends were cut back, 9 bases at V and 0 bases at J, with 7 bases in the middle. Germline CDR1 reads MNHEY; CDR2 reads SVGEGT. The CDR3 loop reads CASKRSTDTQYF. The CDR3, as DNA: TGTGCCAGTAAACGTAGCACAGATACGCAGTATTTT.

This sequence joins TRBV6-6 and TRBJ1-5; D unresolved. V lost 3 bases and J lost 0, with 6 bases in between. The CDR3 has 14 amino acids. From germline, CDR1 is MNHNY and CDR2 SVGAGI (reference sequence). The CDR3 sequence: CASSYFTSNQPQHF. The CDR3 nucleotides read TGTGCCAGCAGTTATTTTACTAGCAATCAGCCCCAGCATTTT.

At least ten counts were recorded for this clonotype. The V call is TRBV29-1, the J call TRBJ2-7; tentatively, D is TRBD1 or TRBD2 (5 bases each). The CDR3 runs 15 residues. V was cut by 4 bases and J by 3 bases, with 19 bases left in between. Germline values: CDR1 SQVTM, CDR2 ANQGSEA. CDR3 in DNA: TGCAGCGTTGTGCTGAGGGCAGGGATGATCTACGAGCAGTACTTC. Translating it yields CSVVLRAGMIYEQYF.

This chain links TRBV20-1 with TRBJ2-3; D gene uncertain. V shed 5 bases and J shed 4 bases, with 16 bases lying between them. Germline V CDR1 and CDR2: DFQATT, SNEGSKA (reference sequence). There are 14 residues in the CDR3. The CDR3 DNA sequence: TGCAGTGCTGGCGGTGCGCTAAAATCAGATACGCAGTATTTT. Amino acid sequence: CSAGGALKSDTQYF.

A note on this clonotype: A much more abundant neighbour one base away suggests this may be a read error. The rearrangement links TRBV13 to TRBJ1-2, with 7 positions matching TRBD1. CDR1 PRHDT and CDR2 FYEKMQ come from the germline V gene (reference sequence). The J segment lost 1 base and the V segment lost 9 bases, leaving 8 bases of the junction unmatched. CDR3 length: 14 residues. Here the CDR3 DNA reads TGTGCCAGAACCCAGGGGGATTATAACTATGGCTACACCTTC. Translating it yields CARTQGDYNYGYTF. The complete variable domain, with remaining parts taken from reference TRBV13 and TRBJ1-2, reads AAGVIQSPRHLIKEKRETATLKCYPIPRHDTVYWYQQGPGQDPQFLISFYEKMQSDKGSIPDRFSAQQFSDYHSELNMSSLELGDSALYFCARTQGDYNYGYTFGSGTRLTVV.

This clonotype has ten or more counts. The V call is TRBV4-2, the J call TRBJ2-3, with 7 bases fitting TRBD1. The CDR3 sequence is 18 residues long. Germline V lookup: CDR1 LGHNA, CDR2 YNFKEQ. V gave up 0 bases and J gave up 0 bases; unmatched junction bases: 9. CDR3 in amino acids: CASSQDGTTGASTDTQYF. The CDR3, as DNA: TGTGCCAGCAGCCAAGATGGGACCACAGGGGCGAGCACAGATACGCAGTATTTT.

At least ten counts were recorded for this clonotype. The chain uses TRBV7-9 and TRBJ1-1; D call uncertain. The V end was cut by 1 base, the J end by 7 bases, with 7 bases between. This CDR3 is 12 amino acids long. From germline, CDR1 is SEHNR and CDR2 FQNEAQ (reference sequence). The CDR3 region is CASSLGSLEAFF. The CDR3 coding sequence is TGTGCCAGCAGCTTAGGGAGCCTTGAAGCTTTCTTT.